A single sample is the source of the 8 T cell receptor beta chains below, sequenced in a study of regulatory dendritic cells for organ transplantation. Allogeneic regulatory or mature dendritic cells were co-cultured for under six days with CFSE-labeled sorted T cells at 1:10. TCRdb keeps only in-frame clones here, not all; method: immunoSEQ multiplex PCR. This table has thousands of clones, 59% appearing once. For these TCRs, the target antigens are not known. The sample taken for sequencing was memory CD8+ T cells from blood cultured with dendritic cells. Subset in this sample: CD45RO+ memory T cells. The receptors derive from a human donor in good health.

The V call is TRBV11-1, the J call TRBJ2-5, with TRBD1 as a possible D gene (5 bases). CDR3 length: 14 residues. Per the germline V gene, CDR1 is SGHAT and CDR2 is FQDESV (reference sequence). Trimming cost V 5 bases and J 2 bases, with 12 bases left between them. The DNA for the CDR3 is TGTGCCAGCAGCCCTATGGGGCCACAAGAGACCCAGTACTTC. Translation: CASSPMGPQETQYF.

Within the sample, this clone is medium-sized. The genes are TRBV7-6 and TRBJ2-7; D is ambiguous. This CDR3 has 13 residues. With 4 bases removed from V and 4 bases from J, the gap between germline ends came to 11 bases. Germline lookup yields CDR1 SGHVS and CDR2 FNYEAQ. The CDR3 here is CASSSTSSYEQYF. As DNA, the CDR3 is TGTGCCAGCAGCTCGACAAGCTCTTACGAGCAGTACTTC. Using reference TRBV7-6 and TRBJ2-7 for the parts outside the CDR3, the full variable domain is GAGVSQSPRYKVTKRGQDVALRCDPISGHVSLYWYRQALGQGPEFLTYFNYEAQQDKSGLPNDRFSAERPEGSISTLTIQRTEQRDSAMYRCASSSTSSYEQYFGPGTRLTVT.

The chain has TRBV5-6 and TRBJ2-7, with TRBD1 matching over 9 bases. CDR3 length: 18 residues. Germline CDR1 SGHDT, CDR2 YYEEEE. V was pared by 2 bases and J by 0 bases, with 12 bases of the junction left unmatched. The CDR3 spells CASSFLPGQGFDSYEQYF. The DNA for the CDR3 is TGTGCCAGCAGCTTCCTCCCGGGACAGGGATTCGACTCCTACGAGCAGTACTTC.

This clone occurred a few times. The chain uses TRBV5-5 and TRBJ2-7, with D perhaps matching TRBD2 (5 bases). V was clipped by 0 bases and J by 2 bases, with 15 bases between them. This CDR3 is built from 16 residues. The germline V gene has CDR1 SGHKS and CDR2 YYEKEE (reference sequence). The CDR3 sequence is CASSLAIWETTYEQYF. CDR3 sequence (DNA): TGTGCCAGCAGCTTGGCCATATGGGAGACGACCTACGAGCAGTACTTC.

The rearrangement links TRBV27 to TRBJ2-2, with D unresolved. Between the trimmed V and J ends, which lost 4 bases and 3 bases, there was a span of 6 bases. CDR1 MNHEY and CDR2 SMNVEV come from the germline V gene (reference sequence). The CDR3 has 13 amino acids. The CDR3 coding sequence is TGTGCCAGCAGTTACAGATACACCGGGGAGCTGTTTTTT. Amino acid sequence: CASSYRYTGELFF.

The table lists this clone with a few counts. The chain links TRBV4-1 to TRBJ2-3, with 8 bases matching TRBD1. The CDR3 has 18 amino acids. The J segment lost 0 bases and the V segment lost 2 bases, leaving 10 bases of the junction unmatched. In germline, CDR1 is MGHRA, CDR2 YSYEKL. CDR3 protein: CASSQMAGGKGSTDTQYF. The CDR3 DNA reads TGCGCCAGCAGCCAAATGGCAGGGGGCAAAGGGAGCACAGATACGCAGTATTTT.

The chain carries TRBV5-4 and TRBJ2-5; TRBD2 matches 10 bases. The CDR3 covers 15 residues. The junction had 6 bases not matched to a gene; V was cut back by 4 bases and J by 3 bases. In germline, CDR1 is SGHNT, CDR2 YYREEE (reference sequence). CDR3 in amino acids: CASSVPLAGEETQYF. CDR3 DNA: TGTGCCAGCAGCGTCCCTCTAGCGGGGGAAGAGACCCAGTACTTC.

The chain recombines TRBV2 with TRBJ1-2; TRBD1 matches 10 bases. The germline CDR1 and CDR2 sequences are SNHLY and FYNNEI. The trim removed 5 bases at V and 2 bases at J, leaving 11 bases unmatched. The CDR3 sequence is 17 residues long. DNA of the CDR3: TGTGCCAGCAGTCCTGGGTTCCGGGACAGGGGAAACTATGGCTACACCTTC. Amino acids: CASSPGFRDRGNYGYTF.